The 16 T cell receptor beta chains listed next were all sequenced from one sample in a study of graft-versus-host responses after intestinal transplantation. TCRdb's table, derived via immunoSEQ multiplex PCR, lists solely in-frame clones and lacks some. The sample carries about 93,000 clones, roughly 93% recorded once. Their antigens remain unidentified. Sequencing used unstimulated CD8+ T cells sorted from spleen or lymph node cells, obtained before intestinal transplant. Receptors originate from a human donor who received an intestinal transplant.

The chain joins TRBV10-1 to TRBJ2-7, with 12 bases matching TRBD1. Germline V gene sequence: CDR1 WNHNN, CDR2 SYGVQD (reference sequence). This CDR3 has 12 residues. CDR3 in amino acids: CAPGQGAFEQYF. The CDR3 coding sequence is TGCGCGCCGGGACAGGGGGCGTTCGAGCAGTACTTC.

V usage is TRBV27 and J usage is TRBJ1-3; D possibly corresponds to TRBD1 (6 bases). CDR1 and CDR2 (germline): MNHEY, SMNVEV (reference sequence). Trimming left V 6 bases short and J 1 base short, with 13 bases between. The CDR3 runs to 15 residues. This chain's CDR3 is CASSPLGGSGNTIYF. The CDR3 bases are TGTGCCAGCAGCCCCTTAGGGGGATCTGGAAACACCATATATTTT.

With respect to this clone: The junction and the germline gene differ at one end; a read error may be behind it. This chain connects TRBV27 to TRBJ1-5; 10 positions match TRBD1. CDR1 and CDR2 from the germline V gene are MNHEY and SMNVEV (reference sequence). The CDR3 sequence is 13 residues long. The CDR3, as DNA: TGTGCCAGCAGGGAACAGACAGGGGGCTCGTTGGATTTT. It codes for CASREQTGGSLDF.

This chain links TRBV7-8 with TRBJ1-2, with 9 bases aligning to TRBD1. With 11 bases clipped from V and 8 bases from J, the junction kept 18 bases outside the gene matches. Germline V gives CDR1 SGHVS, CDR2 FQNEAQ. This CDR3 contains 15 residues. The CDR3 here is CAGRGPGQGLEGYTF. In nucleotides, the CDR3 is TGTGCCGGCCGTGGTCCGGGACAGGGCTTAGAAGGCTACACCTTC. The full variable domain, in which reference TRBV7-8 and TRBJ1-2 provide the parts outside the CDR3, is GAGVSQSPRYKVAKRGQDVALRCDPISGHVSLFWYQQALGQGPEFLTYFQNEAQLDKSGLPSDRFFAERPEGSVSTLKIQRTQQEDSAVYLCAGRGPGQGLEGYTFGSGTRLTVV.

The genes are TRBV6-1 and TRBJ2-3; D is perhaps TRBD1 (6 bases). CDR1 and CDR2 (germline): MNHNS, SASEGT. The CDR3 consists of 16 residues. Deletions cut 2 bases from V and 1 base from J, with 13 bases between. Here the CDR3 reads CASSEKGGGGTDTQYF. CDR3 DNA: TGTGCCAGCAGTGAAAAAGGGGGTGGGGGCACAGATACGCAGTATTTT.

This clone was observed a few times. The rearrangement uses TRBV6-5 and TRBJ1-1; 7 bases match TRBD1. CDR1 and CDR2 (germline): MNHEY, SVGAGI. Unmatched junction bases numbered 3, after V lost 2 bases and J lost 0 bases. This CDR3 comprises 15 residues. The CDR3 is CASSYTGQLNTEAFF. Here the CDR3 DNA reads TGTGCCAGCAGTTACACGGGACAGCTGAACACTGAAGCTTTCTTT.

This chain links TRBV4-1 with TRBJ2-1; 7 nucleotides match TRBD2. V gave up 4 bases and J gave up 3 bases; unmatched junction bases: 6. This CDR3 spans 15 amino acids. Germline V lookup: CDR1 MGHRA, CDR2 YSYEKL. This chain's CDR3 is CASSPLASLYNEQFF. The CDR3 DNA is TGCGCCAGCAGCCCACTAGCGTCCCTCTACAATGAGCAGTTCTTC.

The chain uses TRBV9 and TRBJ2-2; D might be TRBD2 (5 bases). Germline CDR1 reads SGDLS; CDR2 reads YYNGEE. V dropped 4 bases and J dropped 5 bases, with 18 bases sitting between them. The CDR3 covers 16 residues. The CDR3 here is CASSPVETMSTGELFF. Written as DNA, the CDR3 is TGTGCCAGCAGCCCCGTCGAGACTATGAGTACCGGGGAGCTGTTTTTT.

This rearrangement joins TRBV19 to TRBJ2-7; tentative D call: TRBD1 (5 bases). Trimming shortened V by 5 bases and J by 0 bases, and 11 bases separated the two germline ends. CDR3 size: 14 residues. The germline gives CDR1 LNHDA, CDR2 SQIVND (reference sequence). The CDR3 bases are TGTGCCAGTAGTTCCAGACAGAGCTCCTACGAGCAGTACTTC. Translating gives CASSSRQSSYEQYF.

This chain joins TRBV9 and TRBJ1-5, with D uncertain. Per the germline V gene, CDR1 is SGDLS and CDR2 is YYNGEE. The CDR3 has 13 amino acids. The germline V and J ends were trimmed by 3 bases and 0 bases, with 4 bases remaining between them. For the CDR3, the DNA is TGTGCCAGCAGCGACAGTAGCAATCAGCCCCAGCATTTT. Translation: CASSDSSNQPQHF. Supplemented by reference TRBV9 and TRBJ1-5, the full variable domain reads DSGVTQTPKHLITATGQRVTLRCSPRSGDLSVYWYQQSLDQGLQFLIQYYNGEERAKGNILERFSAQQFPDLHSELNLSSLELGDSALYFCASSDSSNQPQHFGDGTRLSIL.

The chain has TRBV6-5 and TRBJ1-2, with D unresolved. V lost 0 bases and J 6 bases, leaving 14 bases between the germline ends. The CDR3 has 15 amino acids. CDR1 and CDR2 (germline): MNHEY, SVGAGI. CDR3 amino acids: CASSYSGRELDGYTF. In DNA form, the CDR3 reads TGTGCCAGCAGTTACTCGGGTCGGGAACTCGATGGCTACACCTTC.

V and J are TRBV7-9 and TRBJ2-1; 8 bases are a match to TRBD2. V dropped 5 bases and J dropped 4; count of bases not matched to a gene: 7. Looked up from germline, CDR1 is SEHNR and CDR2 is FQNEAQ (reference sequence). The CDR3 spans 15 residues. Here the CDR3 reads CASSPSGSVYNEQFF. The DNA of the CDR3 is TGTGCCAGCAGCCCGAGCGGGAGTGTATACAATGAGCAGTTCTTC.

The rearrangement links TRBV4-3 to TRBJ1-4; a weak D match, TRBD1 (6 bases). Per germline, CDR1 LGHNA and CDR2 YSLEER. Trimming took off 0 bases at V and 3 bases at J, with 8 bases between the two ends. The CDR3 sequence is 15 residues long. The CDR3 loop reads CASSQDRGPNEKLFF. The CDR3 bases are TGCGCCAGCAGCCAAGACAGGGGTCCTAATGAAAAACTGTTTTTT.

The genes are TRBV6-1 and TRBJ2-1, with D possibly matching TRBD2 (6 bases). The CDR3 contains 15 residues. Trimming removed 4 bases from V and 5 bases from J, with 15 bases in between. Germline V gene data show CDR1 as MNHNS and CDR2 as SASEGT. The CDR3 DNA reads TGTGCCAGCAGTGTTTGGTCTAGCGCTAACAATGAGCAGTTCTTC. The encoded protein is CASSVWSSANNEQFF.

V is TRBV29-1 and J is TRBJ2-7; TRBD1 matches at 11 bases. Germline values: CDR1 SQVTM, CDR2 ANQGSEA. With V trimmed by 5 bases and J by 2 bases, 5 bases remained unmatched. CDR3 length: 14 residues. The CDR3 is CSVPGTGGAYEQYF. CDR3 coding DNA: TGCAGCGTTCCCGGGACAGGGGGGGCCTACGAGCAGTACTTC.

The V call is TRBV4-1, the J call TRBJ1-2; 7 positions match TRBD1. This CDR3 is built from 16 residues. Trimming removed 2 bases from V and 6 bases from J; junction bases left unmatched: 12. Germline V lookup: CDR1 MGHRA, CDR2 YSYEKL. The CDR3 region is CASSQYRGDPSNGYTF. The CDR3, as DNA: TGCGCCAGCAGCCAATACAGGGGAGATCCCAGTAATGGCTACACCTTC.